These T cell receptor beta chains were read from a single sample in a study of technical replicates of blood from a handful of donors. Using immunoSEQ multiplex PCR, the repertoire was profiled, and TCRdb retains in-frame clones only, with some absent. Altogether roughly 72,000 clones are present, approximately 91% being singletons, with the ten largest covering about 0.4%. Input material: T cells isolated from PBMCs. All receptors come from a human donor in good health. CDR3s include the opening cysteine and the closing phenylalanine or tryptophan.

j_call,v_call,cdr3_aa
TRBJ2-5,TRBV11-2,CASSSKLAGQETQYF
TRBJ2-7,TRBV30,CAWSASGRSHEQYF
TRBJ2-2,TRBV5-6,CASSSIAGELFF
TRBJ1-2,TRBV25-1,CASSGYGTGLLLVYGYTF
TRBJ1-4,TRBV6-6,CASSYNQGNEKLFF
TRBJ1-1,TRBV5-6,CASSLAGNTEAFF
TRBJ2-7,TRBV11-3,CASSLDVVGTEFSYEQYF
TRBJ2-6,TRBV7-9,CASSAAGGAGANVLTF
TRBJ2-2,TRBV18,CASSLGTANTGELFF
TRBJ2-7,TRBV28,CASSLRVGLGSYEQYF
TRBJ2-7,TRBV28,CASSLLGLSYEQYF
TRBJ2-2,TRBV2,CASSEYRKHTGELFF
TRBJ2-7,TRBV28,CASSLVPSYEQYF
TRBJ2-1,TRBV11-3,CASSLVALATESSYNEQFF
TRBJ1-2,TRBV9,CASSANQGYYGYTF
TRBJ1-2,TRBV5-4,CASSLEQGMDGYTF
TRBJ1-1,TRBV30,CAWAGDFNTEAFF
TRBJ2-7,TRBV30,CAWDPGSSYEQYF
TRBJ1-1,TRBV7-8,CASSWQGGTEAFF
TRBJ2-7,TRBV19,CASSLAAESYEQYF
TRBJ1-1,TRBV25-1,CASSELGDTEAFF
TRBJ2-3,TRBV13,CASSLPSGIRTDTQYF
TRBJ2-5,TRBV4-2,CASSQESRWEESEETQYF
TRBJ2-7,TRBV6-6,CASSYPGQGRHEQYF
TRBJ2-7,TRBV29-1,CSVEFSFGAYEQYF
TRBJ1-2,TRBV27,CASAQGPNNYGYTF
TRBJ1-1,TRBV9,CASSVVEGWSEAFF
TRBJ2-1,TRBV7-3,CASAIVYDEQFF
TRBJ2-2,TRBV7-3,CASSPQSATGELFF
TRBJ1-2,TRBV13,CASSEDRTRAYF
TRBJ2-3,TRBV11-3,CASSLVAGADTQYF
TRBJ2-7,TRBV19,CASSIALGTPYEQYF
TRBJ1-1,TRBV9,CASSVGNRGPEAFF
TRBJ2-5,TRBV11-3,CASSPGLAEETQYF
TRBJ2-3,TRBV10-3,CAISKTGVTDTQYF
TRBJ2-7,TRBV5-5,CASSLRPGQGYEQYF